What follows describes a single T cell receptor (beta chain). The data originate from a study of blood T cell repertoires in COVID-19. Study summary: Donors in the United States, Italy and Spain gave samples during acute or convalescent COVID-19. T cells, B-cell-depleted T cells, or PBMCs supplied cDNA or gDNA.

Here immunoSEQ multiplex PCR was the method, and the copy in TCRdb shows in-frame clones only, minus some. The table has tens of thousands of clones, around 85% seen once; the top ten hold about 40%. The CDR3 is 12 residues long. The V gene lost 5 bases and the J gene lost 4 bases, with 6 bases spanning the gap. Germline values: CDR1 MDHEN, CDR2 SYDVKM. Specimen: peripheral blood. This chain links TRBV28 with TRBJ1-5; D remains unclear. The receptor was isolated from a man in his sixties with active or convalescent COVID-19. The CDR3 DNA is TGTGCCAGCAGTCGGGGAAATCAGCCCCAGCATTTT. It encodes CASSRGNQPQHF.